Sequencing of this TCR beta chain was carried out in a study of blood T cell repertoires in COVID-19. Trimming stripped 0 bases from V and 3 bases from J, with 14 bases between. Germline V CDR1 and CDR2: LGHNA, YSLEER. CDR3 size: 16 residues. Method: immunoSEQ multiplex PCR; TCRdb's copy keeps in-frame clones and lacks some. The data contain about 20,000 clones, about 90% of them singletons. Sequencing was carried out using peripheral blood. The chain employs TRBV4-3 and TRBJ1-1; possibly TRBD1 for D (6 bases). This TCR came from a human donor in a cohort sampled during active COVID-19. The CDR3 DNA sequence: TGCGCCAGCAGCCAAGACGCACAGGGAGGGGACACTGAAGCTTTCTTT. This gives the protein CASSQDAQGGDTEAFF.